The T cell receptor beta chain described here comes from a study of shared T cell receptors in the human thymus. Clones were read by immunoSEQ multiplex PCR, and TCRdb kept only the in-frame ones, dropping some. The table lists hundreds of thousands of clones, around 87% of them singletons, with 0.0094% in the top ten. V shed 5 bases and J 4 bases; nucleotides not matched to a gene: 15. CDR3 length: 17 residues. The V gene's germline CDR1 is KGHSH and CDR2 LQKENI. The same specimen was also included in a second study, on human thymus T cells. As that report states: The thymus was resected at corrective cardiac surgery. Across thymic and blood repertoires, the usage of V and J genes appeared to be biased. Related studies found that unrelated individuals share highly overlapping thymic repertoires.

The material sequenced was thymocytes. This chain links TRBV18 with TRBJ2-7; 9 nucleotides agree with TRBD2. The sequence was collected from a boy under three years old with a congenital heart defect. CDR3 in DNA: TGTGCCAGCTCAACACTAAACGACCTAGCGGGATCGTACGAGCAGTACTTC. It yields the protein CASSTLNDLAGSYEQYF.